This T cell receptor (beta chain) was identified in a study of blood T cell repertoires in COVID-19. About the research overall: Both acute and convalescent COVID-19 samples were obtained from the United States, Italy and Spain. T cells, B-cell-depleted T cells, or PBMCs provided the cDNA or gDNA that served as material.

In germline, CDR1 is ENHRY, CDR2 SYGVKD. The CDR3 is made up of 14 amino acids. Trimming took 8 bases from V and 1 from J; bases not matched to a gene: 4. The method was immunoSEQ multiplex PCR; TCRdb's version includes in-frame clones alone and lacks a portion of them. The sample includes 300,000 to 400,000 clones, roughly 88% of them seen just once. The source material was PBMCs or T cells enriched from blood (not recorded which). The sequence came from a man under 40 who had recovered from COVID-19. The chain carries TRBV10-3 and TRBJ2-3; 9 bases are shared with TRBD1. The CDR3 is CAIRDRGGTDTQYF. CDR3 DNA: TGTGCCATCCGAGACAGGGGGGGCACAGATACGCAGTATTTT.